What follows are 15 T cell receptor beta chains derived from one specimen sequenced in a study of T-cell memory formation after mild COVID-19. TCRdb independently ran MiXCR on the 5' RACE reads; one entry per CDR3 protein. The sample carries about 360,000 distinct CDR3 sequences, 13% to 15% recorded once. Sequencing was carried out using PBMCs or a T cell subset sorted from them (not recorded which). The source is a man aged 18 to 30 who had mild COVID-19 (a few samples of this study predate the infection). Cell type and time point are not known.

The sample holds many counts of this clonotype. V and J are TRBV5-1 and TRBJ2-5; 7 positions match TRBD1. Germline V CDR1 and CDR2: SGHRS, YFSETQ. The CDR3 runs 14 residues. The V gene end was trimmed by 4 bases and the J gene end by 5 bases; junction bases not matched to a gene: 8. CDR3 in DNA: TGCGCCAGCAGCACATCGACAGGGCTGGAGACCCAGTACTTC. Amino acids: CASSTSTGLETQYF.

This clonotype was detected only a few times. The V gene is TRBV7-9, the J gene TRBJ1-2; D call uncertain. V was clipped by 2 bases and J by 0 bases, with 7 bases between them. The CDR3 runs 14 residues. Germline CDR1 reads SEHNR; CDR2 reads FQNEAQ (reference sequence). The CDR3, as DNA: TGTGCCAGCAGCTTAATCGGAGCTAACTATGGCTACACCTTC. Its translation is CASSLIGANYGYTF.

This chain's CDR3 is CASPFKSTDTQYF. The DNA of the CDR3 is TGTGCCAGCCCCTTTAAGAGCACAGATACGCAGTATTTT. The V gene is TRBV21-1, the J gene TRBJ2-3. TRBV21-1 is designated a pseudogene. The CDR3 length is 13 residues.

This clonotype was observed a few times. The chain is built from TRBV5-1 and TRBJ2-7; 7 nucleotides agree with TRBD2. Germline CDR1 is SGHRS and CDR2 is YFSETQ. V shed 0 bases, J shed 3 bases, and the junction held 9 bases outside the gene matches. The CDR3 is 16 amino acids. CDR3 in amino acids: CASSLVFQGGNYEQYF. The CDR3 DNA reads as TGCGCCAGCAGCTTGGTTTTCCAGGGAGGGAACTACGAGCAGTACTTC.

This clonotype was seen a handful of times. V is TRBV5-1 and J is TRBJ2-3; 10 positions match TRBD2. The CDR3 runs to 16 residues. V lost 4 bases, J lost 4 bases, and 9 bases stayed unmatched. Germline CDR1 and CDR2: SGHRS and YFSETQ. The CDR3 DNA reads TGCGCCAGCAGCATCGAATTAGCGGGGGGCCCAGATACGCAGTATTTT. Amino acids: CASSIELAGGPDTQYF.

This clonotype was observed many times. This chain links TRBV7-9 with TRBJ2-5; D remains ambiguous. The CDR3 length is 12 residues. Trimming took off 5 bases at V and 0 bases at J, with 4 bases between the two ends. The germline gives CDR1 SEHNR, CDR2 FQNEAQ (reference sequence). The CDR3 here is CASSTYQETQYF. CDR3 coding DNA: TGTGCCAGCAGCACGTACCAAGAGACCCAGTACTTC.

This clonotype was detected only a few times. The CDR3 DNA reads TGTGCCAGCACTCGACAGAGCTCCTACGAGCAGTACTTC. Its protein product is CASTRQSSYEQYF. V gene TRBV6-2 or TRBV6-3 combines with J gene TRBJ2-7, with D perhaps TRBD1 (5 bases). The CDR3 is 13 amino acids. Trimming took off 7 bases at V and 0 bases at J, with 10 bases between the two ends. From germline, CDR1 is MNHEY and CDR2 SVGEGT.

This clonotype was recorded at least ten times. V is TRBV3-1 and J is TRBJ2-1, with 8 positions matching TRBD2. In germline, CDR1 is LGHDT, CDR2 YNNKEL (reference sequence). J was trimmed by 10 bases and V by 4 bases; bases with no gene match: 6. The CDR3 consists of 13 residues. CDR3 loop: CASSPRERGEQFF. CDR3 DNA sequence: TGTGCCAGCAGCCCCCGAGAGCGGGGGGAGCAGTTCTTC.

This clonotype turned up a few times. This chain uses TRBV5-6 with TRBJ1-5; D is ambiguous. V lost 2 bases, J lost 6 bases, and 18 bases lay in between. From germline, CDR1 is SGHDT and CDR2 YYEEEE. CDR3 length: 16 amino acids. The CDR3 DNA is TGTGCCAGCAGCTTCGGAGGCGTCGGTAGTGGTCAGCCCCAGCATTTT. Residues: CASSFGGVGSGQPQHF.

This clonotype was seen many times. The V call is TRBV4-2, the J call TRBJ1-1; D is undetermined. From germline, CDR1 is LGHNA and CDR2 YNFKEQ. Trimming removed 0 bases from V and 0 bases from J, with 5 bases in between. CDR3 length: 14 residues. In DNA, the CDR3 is TGTGCCAGCAGCCAAGATCTGTTGAACACTGAAGCTTTCTTT. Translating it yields CASSQDLLNTEAFF.

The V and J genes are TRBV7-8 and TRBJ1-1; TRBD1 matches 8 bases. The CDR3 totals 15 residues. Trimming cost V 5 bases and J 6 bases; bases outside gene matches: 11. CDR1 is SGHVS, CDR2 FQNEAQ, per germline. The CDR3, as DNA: TGTGCCAGCAGCCCGGACAGGGACCTTTCCGCTGAAGCTTTCTTT. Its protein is CASSPDRDLSAEAFF.

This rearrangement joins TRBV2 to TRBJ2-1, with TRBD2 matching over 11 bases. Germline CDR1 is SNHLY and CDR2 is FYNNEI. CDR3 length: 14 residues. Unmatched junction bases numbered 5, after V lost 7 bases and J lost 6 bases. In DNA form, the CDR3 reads TGTGCCAGCATTGTGACTAGCGGGGCCAATGAGCAGTTCTTC. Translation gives CASIVTSGANEQFF. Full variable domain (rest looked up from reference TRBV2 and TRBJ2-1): EPEVTQTPSHQVTQMGQEVILRCVPISNHLYFYWYRQILGQKVEFLVSFYNNEISEKSEIFDDQFSVERPDGSNFTLKIRSTKLEDSAMYFCASIVTSGANEQFFGPGTRLTVL.

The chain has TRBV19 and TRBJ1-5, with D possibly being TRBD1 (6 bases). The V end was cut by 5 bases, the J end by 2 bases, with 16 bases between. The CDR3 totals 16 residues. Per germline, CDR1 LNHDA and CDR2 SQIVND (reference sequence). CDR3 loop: CASSRRQEGGNQPQHF. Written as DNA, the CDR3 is TGTGCCAGTAGTCGACGACAGGAGGGCGGCAATCAGCCCCAGCATTTT.

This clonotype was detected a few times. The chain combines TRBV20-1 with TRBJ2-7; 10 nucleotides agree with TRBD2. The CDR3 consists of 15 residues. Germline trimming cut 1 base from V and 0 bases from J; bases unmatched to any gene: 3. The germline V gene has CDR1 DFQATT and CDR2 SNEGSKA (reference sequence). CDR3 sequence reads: CSARGLAGFSYEQYF. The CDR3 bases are TGCAGTGCTAGAGGACTAGCGGGCTTCTCCTACGAGCAGTACTTC.

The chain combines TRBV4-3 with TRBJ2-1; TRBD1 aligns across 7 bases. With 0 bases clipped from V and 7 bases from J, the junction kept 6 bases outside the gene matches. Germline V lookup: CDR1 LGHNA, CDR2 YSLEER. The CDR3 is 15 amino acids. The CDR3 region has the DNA TGCGCCAGCAGCCAAGATCAGGGGGTCGGGAATGAGCAGTTCTTC. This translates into CASSQDQGVGNEQFF.